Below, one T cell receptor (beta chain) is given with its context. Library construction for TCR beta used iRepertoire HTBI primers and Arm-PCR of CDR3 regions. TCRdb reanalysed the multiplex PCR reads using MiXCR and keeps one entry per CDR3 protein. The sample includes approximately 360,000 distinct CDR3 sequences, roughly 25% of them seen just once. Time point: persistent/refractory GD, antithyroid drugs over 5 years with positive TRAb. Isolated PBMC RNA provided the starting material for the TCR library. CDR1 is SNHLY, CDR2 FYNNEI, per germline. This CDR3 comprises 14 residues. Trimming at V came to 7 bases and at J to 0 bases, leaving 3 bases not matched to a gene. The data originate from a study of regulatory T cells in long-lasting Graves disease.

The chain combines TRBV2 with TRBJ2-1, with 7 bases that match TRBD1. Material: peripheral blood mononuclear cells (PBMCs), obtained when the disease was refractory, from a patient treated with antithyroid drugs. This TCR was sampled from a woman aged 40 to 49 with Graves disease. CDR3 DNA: TGTGCCAGCAAGGCAGGGGGCTCCTACAATGAGCAGTTCTTC. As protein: CASKAGGSYNEQFF.